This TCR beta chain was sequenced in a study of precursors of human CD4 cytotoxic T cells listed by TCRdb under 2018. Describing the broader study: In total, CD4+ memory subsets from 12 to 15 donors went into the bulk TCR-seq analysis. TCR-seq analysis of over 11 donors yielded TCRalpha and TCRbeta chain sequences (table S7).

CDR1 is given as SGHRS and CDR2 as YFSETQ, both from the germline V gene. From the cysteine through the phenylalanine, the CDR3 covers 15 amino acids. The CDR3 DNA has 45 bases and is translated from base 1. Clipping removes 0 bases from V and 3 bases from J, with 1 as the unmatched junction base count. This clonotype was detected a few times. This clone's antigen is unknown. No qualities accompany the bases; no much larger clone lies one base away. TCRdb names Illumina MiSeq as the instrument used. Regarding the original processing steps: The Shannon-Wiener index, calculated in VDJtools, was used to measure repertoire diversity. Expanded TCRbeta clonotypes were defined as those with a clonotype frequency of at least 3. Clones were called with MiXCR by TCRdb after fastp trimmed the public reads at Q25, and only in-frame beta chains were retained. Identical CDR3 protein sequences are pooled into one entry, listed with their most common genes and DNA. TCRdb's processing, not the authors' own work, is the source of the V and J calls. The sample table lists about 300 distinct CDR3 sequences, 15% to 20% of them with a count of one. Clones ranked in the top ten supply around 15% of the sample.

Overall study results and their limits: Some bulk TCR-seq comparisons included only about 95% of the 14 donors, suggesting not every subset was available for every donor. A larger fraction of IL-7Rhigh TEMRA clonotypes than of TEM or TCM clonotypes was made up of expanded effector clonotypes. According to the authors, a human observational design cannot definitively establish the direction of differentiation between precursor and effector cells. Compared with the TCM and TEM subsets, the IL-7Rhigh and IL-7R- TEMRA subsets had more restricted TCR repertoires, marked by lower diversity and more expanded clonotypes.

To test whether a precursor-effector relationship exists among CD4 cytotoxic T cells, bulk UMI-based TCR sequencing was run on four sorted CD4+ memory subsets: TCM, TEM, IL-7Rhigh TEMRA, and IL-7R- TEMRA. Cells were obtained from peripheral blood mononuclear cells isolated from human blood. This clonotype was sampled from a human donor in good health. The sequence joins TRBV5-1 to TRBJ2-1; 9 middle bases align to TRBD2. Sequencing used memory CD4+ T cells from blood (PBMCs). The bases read TGCGCCAGCAGCTTGGCACTAGCGGGCTACAATGAGCAGTTCTTC. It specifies CASSLALAGYNEQFF.